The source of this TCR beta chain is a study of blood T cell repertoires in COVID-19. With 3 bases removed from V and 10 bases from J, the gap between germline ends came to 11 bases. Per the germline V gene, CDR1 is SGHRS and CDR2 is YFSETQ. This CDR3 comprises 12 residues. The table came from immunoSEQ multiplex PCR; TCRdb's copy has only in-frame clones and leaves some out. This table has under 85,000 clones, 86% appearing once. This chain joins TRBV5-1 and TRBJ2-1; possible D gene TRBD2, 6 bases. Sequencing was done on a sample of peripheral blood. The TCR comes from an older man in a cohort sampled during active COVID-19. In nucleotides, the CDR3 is TGCGCCAGCAGCTGGGACTCAGCGGAGCAGTTCTTC. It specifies CASSWDSAEQFF.